This T cell receptor beta chain was sequenced in a study of blood T cells in healthy people across ages. Study conclusions and caveats: Fewer expanded clones and more diversity marked long-lived versus aged donors. Getting older went along with TCR beta diversity per million T cells dropping roughly linearly.

The CDR3 totals 16 residues. Germline V gene sequence: CDR1 DFQATT, CDR2 SNEGSKA (reference sequence). After removal of 2 bases from V and 5 bases from J, the junction contained 10 bases not matched to a gene. Sample-barcoded 5' priming and a J-beta primer mix drove a second PCR of roughly 6 to 12 cycles. TCRdb processed the 5' RACE reads anew with MiXCR; each CDR3 protein has one entry. The table shows roughly 1.6 million distinct CDR3 sequences, with roughly a third occurring only once. Concerning this clonotype itself: Its cognate antigen is unknown.

The clonotype originates from a woman under 40 in good health. Source material: blood. This rearrangement joins TRBV20-1 to TRBJ2-2, with 8 positions matching TRBD1. CDR3 coding DNA: TGCAGTGCTAGAAACTCCGGGACAGGAATTACCGGGGAGCTGTTTTTT. Translated: CSARNSGTGITGELFF.